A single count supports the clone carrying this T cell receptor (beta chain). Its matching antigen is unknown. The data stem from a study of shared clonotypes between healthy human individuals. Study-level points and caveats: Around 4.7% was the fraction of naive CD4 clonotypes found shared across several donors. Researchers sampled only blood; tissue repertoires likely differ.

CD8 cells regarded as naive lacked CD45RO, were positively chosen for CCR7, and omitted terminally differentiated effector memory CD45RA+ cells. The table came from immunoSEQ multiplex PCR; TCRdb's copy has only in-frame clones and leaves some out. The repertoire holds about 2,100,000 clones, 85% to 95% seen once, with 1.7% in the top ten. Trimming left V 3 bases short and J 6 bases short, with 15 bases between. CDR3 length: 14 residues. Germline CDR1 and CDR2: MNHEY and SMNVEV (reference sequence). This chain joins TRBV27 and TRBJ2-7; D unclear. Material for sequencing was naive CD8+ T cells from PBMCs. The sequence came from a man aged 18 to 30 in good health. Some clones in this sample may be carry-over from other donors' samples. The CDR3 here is CASSFPGPVSEQYF. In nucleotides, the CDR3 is TGTGCCAGCAGTTTCCCAGGACCTGTATCCGAGCAGTACTTC.